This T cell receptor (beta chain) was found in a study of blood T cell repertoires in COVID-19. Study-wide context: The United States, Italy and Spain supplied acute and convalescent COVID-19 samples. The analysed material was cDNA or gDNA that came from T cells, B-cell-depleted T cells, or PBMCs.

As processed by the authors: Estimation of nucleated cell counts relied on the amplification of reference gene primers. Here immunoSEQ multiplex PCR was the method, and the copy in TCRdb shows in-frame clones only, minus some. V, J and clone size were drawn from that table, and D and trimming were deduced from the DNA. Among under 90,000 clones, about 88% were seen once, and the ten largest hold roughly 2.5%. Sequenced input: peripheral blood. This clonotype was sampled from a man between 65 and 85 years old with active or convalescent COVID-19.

The CDR3 coding sequence is TGTGCCAGCAGCTTCCTGGGACAGGGACATGATGGCTACACCTTC. It is translated as CASSFLGQGHDGYTF. The rearrangement joins TRBV7-9 to TRBJ1-2, with 9 bases fitting TRBD1. V lost 3 bases, J lost 6 bases, and 8 bases stayed unmatched. The CDR3 has 15 residues. The germline gives CDR1 SEHNR, CDR2 FQNEAQ (reference sequence).